This TCR beta chain was sequenced in a study of blood T cell repertoires in COVID-19. Study summary: Material from acute and convalescent COVID-19 was sourced from the United States, Italy and Spain.

The CDR3 covers 12 residues. V lost 3 bases and J 4 bases, leaving 7 bases between the germline ends. Germline V gives CDR1 SGHRS, CDR2 YFSETQ. Libraries were prepared by immunoSEQ multiplex PCR; TCRdb keeps only in-frame clonotypes and omits some of them. The table shows about 260,000 clones, with 88% occurring only once. This clone was detected only once. The material sequenced was peripheral blood. The V call is TRBV5-1, the J call TRBJ1-1; the D is unclear. This receptor was obtained from a human donor in a cohort sampled during active COVID-19. CDR3 sequence reads: CASSSSGTEAFF. The DNA of the CDR3 is TGCGCCAGCAGCTCCTCGGGCACTGAAGCTTTCTTT.